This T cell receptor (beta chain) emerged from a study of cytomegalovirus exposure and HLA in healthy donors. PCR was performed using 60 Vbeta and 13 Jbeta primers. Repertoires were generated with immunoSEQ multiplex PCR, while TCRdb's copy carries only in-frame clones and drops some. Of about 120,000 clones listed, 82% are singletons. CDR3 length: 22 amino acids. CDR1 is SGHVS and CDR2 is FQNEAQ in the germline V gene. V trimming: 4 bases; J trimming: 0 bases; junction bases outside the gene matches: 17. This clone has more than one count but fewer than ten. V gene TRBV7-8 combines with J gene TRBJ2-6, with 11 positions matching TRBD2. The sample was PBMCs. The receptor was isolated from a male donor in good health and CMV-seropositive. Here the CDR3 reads CASSYRQILAGDRTSGANVLTF. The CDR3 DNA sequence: TGTGCCAGCAGCTATCGTCAGATACTAGCGGGAGACCGTACCTCTGGGGCCAACGTCCTGACTTTC. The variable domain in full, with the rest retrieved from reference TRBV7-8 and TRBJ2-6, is GAGVSQSPRYKVAKRGQDVALRCDPISGHVSLFWYQQALGQGPEFLTYFQNEAQLDKSGLPSDRFFAERPEGSVSTLKIQRTQQEDSAVYLCASSYRQILAGDRTSGANVLTFGAGSRLTVL.